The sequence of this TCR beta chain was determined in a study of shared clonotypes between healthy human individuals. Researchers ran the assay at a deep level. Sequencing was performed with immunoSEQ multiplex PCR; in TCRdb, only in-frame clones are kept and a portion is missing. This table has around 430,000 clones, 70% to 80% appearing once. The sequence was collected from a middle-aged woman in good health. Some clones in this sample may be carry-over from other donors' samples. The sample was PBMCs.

This CDR3 reads CSVGRVSDTGELFF. The DNA of the CDR3 is TGCAGCGTCGGCCGGGTTTCGGACACCGGGGAGCTGTTTTTT. This chain links TRBV29-1 with TRBJ2-2; D not resolved. Germline CDR1 reads SQVTM; CDR2 reads ANQGSEA. The CDR3 extends over 14 amino acids. Trimming removed 6 bases from V and 3 bases from J, with 14 bases in between.